This is a list of T cell receptor beta chains from one sample in a study of T cells in Graves' hyperthyroidism and ophthalmopathy. Using its own MiXCR run on the multiplex PCR reads, TCRdb lists one record per CDR3 protein. This sample carries approximately 510,000 distinct CDR3 sequences, approximately 49% of them seen once, and the ten largest clones take about two fifths. Sequencing was carried out using peripheral blood or thyroid tissue (not recorded which). These receptor sequences come from an adult woman with Graves' disease, either hyperthyroidism or ophthalmopathy (not recorded which). Both conserved end residues are part of each CDR3. Each record gives: V gene, D gene, clone size, J gene, CDR3 protein, CDR3 DNA. D genes are given only for firm matches. A clone size is listed for some rows: how often the clone was seen (once, few, many), or a class if it is expanded.

TRBV29-1	NA	NA	TRBJ1-5	CSVGTGLQSNQPQHF	TGCAGCGTTGGAACAGGGCTGCAAAGCAATCAGCCCCAGCATTTT
TRBV7-9	NA	NA	TRBJ2-7	CASSLDAYGEQYF	TGTGCCAGCAGCTTAGATGCGTACGGCGAGCAGTACTTC
TRBV29-1	TRBD1	few	TRBJ1-1	CSLGRLRGRYTEAFF	TGCAGCCTTGGTCGGTTGAGGGGGCGATACACTGAAGCTTTCTTT
TRBV10-3	NA	NA	TRBJ1-1	CATYSRPEAFF	TGTGCCACCTATTCAAGGCCTGAAGCTTTCTTT
TRBV20-1	NA	many	TRBJ1-1	CSALDKNTEAFF	TGCAGTGCTTTGGACAAGAACACTGAAGCTTTCTTT
TRBV6-5	NA	few	TRBJ1-6	CASSYIQGSWGSYNSPLHF	TGTGCCAGCAGTTACATACAGGGAAGCTGGGGCTCCTATAATTCACCCCTCCACTTT
TRBV20-1	NA	many	TRBJ1-1	CSARVREQNPNTEAFF	TGCAGTGCTAGAGTAAGGGAGCAGAACCCGAACACTGAAGCTTTCTTT
TRBV15	NA	NA	TRBJ2-7	CATSRSIGGWEQYF	TGTGCCACCAGCAGATCAATAGGCGGTTGGGAGCAGTACTTC
TRBV20-1	NA	many	TRBJ1-6	CSARASSYNSPLHF	TGCAGTGCTAGGGCCAGCTCCTATAATTCACCCCTCCACTTT
TRBV20-1	NA	many	TRBJ1-2	CSARGGGYGYTF	TGCAGTGCTAGAGGGGGCGGCTATGGCTACACCTTC
TRBV11-1	NA	NA	TRBJ2-7	CASSRSSYERYF	TGTGCCAGCAGCCGCTCCTCCTACGAGCGGTACTTC
TRBV5-1	TRBD2	many	TRBJ2-7	CASRRTSSGRPPPEQYF	TGCGCCAGCAGACGAACCAGTAGCGGGAGGCCCCCCCCCGAGCAGTACTTC
TRBV5-4	TRBD2	few	TRBJ2-5	CAGSLAGGGETQYF	TGTGCCGGCAGCTTGGCGGGGGGAGGGGAGACCCAGTACTTC
TRBV7-2	NA	NA	TRBJ1-2	CASSLGPRGYTF	TGTGCCAGCAGCCTGGGACCGAGGGGCTACACCTTC
TRBV12-3/TRBV12-4	NA	NA	TRBJ1-5	CASSFRQNQPQHF	TGTGCCAGCAGTTTTCGGCAAAATCAGCCCCAGCATTTT
TRBV11-3	TRBD1	many	TRBJ1-1	CASSRGQGRGNTEAFF	TGTGCCAGCAGCAGGGGACAGGGAAGAGGGAACACTGAAGCTTTCTTT
TRBV12-3/TRBV12-4	NA	few	TRBJ2-7	CASSFGGQFYEQYF	TGTGCCAGCAGTTTCGGGGGACAGTTCTACGAGCAGTACTTC
TRBV15	NA	NA	TRBJ1-6	CATSRGRGEGSGSPLHF	TGTGCCACCAGCAGAGGACGGGGTGAAGGGTCTGGTTCACCCCTCCACTTT
TRBV12-3/TRBV12-4	TRBD1	NA	TRBJ1-5	CASSLSRGRNQPQHF	TGTGCCAGCAGTTTATCCAGGGGGAGGAATCAGCCCCAGCATTTT
TRBV14	NA	many	TRBJ1-2	CASSQDAIVPHRFYGYTF	TGTGCCAGCAGCCAAGATGCCATAGTGCCTCACCGATTCTATGGCTACACCTTC
TRBV20-1	TRBD2	NA	TRBJ2-5	CSARAGGPEETQYF	TGCAGTGCTAGAGCGGGAGGGCCGGAAGAGACCCAGTACTTC
TRBV7-3	NA	NA	TRBJ2-2	CASSRLGGELFF	TGTGCCAGCAGCCGTCTAGGGGGGGAGCTGTTTTTT
TRBV24-1	NA	few	TRBJ2-7	CATSDYPPLRWEQYF	TGTGCCACCAGTGATTACCCGCCCTTGAGGTGGGAGCAGTACTTC
TRBV2	NA	NA	TRBJ1-2	CASRYRDNYYGYTF	TGTGCCAGCAGATACCGGGACAACTACTATGGCTACACCTTC
TRBV24-1	NA	NA	TRBJ2-5	CASSNWAETGQETQYF	TGTGCCAGCAGTAATTGGGCCGAAACAGGACAAGAGACCCAGTACTTC
TRBV9	NA	NA	TRBJ1-5	CASSRGRSGQPQHF	TGTGCCAGCTCGCGGGGGCGGAGCGGGCAGCCCCAGCATTTT
TRBV24-1	NA	few	TRBJ1-5	CATSDTGGPQHF	TGTGCCACCAGTGATACAGGTGGACCCCAGCATTTT
TRBV19	NA	once	TRBJ1-2	CASKGESYGYTF	TGTGCCAGTAAGGGGGAGTCTTATGGCTACACCTTC
TRBV20-1	NA	many	TRBJ2-5	CSAMKAGSPREETQYF	TGCAGTGCTATGAAGGCCGGCAGTCCTCGGGAAGAGACCCAGTACTTC
TRBV12-3/TRBV12-4	NA	many	TRBJ1-1	CASSLGPYTEAFF	TGTGCCAGCAGTTTAGGTCCGTACACTGAAGCTTTCTTT
TRBV2	NA	NA	TRBJ2-6	CASSWTETGANVLTF	TGTGCCAGCAGTTGGACCGAGACCGGGGCCAACGTCCTGACTTTC
TRBV20-1	NA	many	TRBJ2-7	CRIGDSYEQYF	TGCAGGATCGGGGACTCCTACGAGCAGTACTTC
TRBV7-2	NA	few	TRBJ1-6	CASSQSLKGNSPLHF	TGTGCCAGCAGCCAGTCTCTTAAGGGGAATTCACCCCTCCACTTT
TRBV20-1	NA	NA	TRBJ2-7	CSYRSEAYEQYF	TGCAGTTACAGAAGTGAGGCCTACGAGCAGTACTTC
TRBV7-4	NA	NA	TRBJ1-5	CASSHGPNYEQPQHF	TGCGCCAGCAGCCATGGACCAAACTACGAGCAGCCCCAGCATTTT
TRBV10-3	NA	few	TRBJ1-4	CAIRKTSGDNEKLFF	TGTGCCATCAGGAAGACTAGCGGGGATAACGAAAAACTGTTTTTT
TRBV7-6	NA	many	TRBJ1-1	CASSLQEATEAFF	TGTGCCAGCAGCTTACAGGAGGCCACTGAAGCTTTCTTT
TRBV20-1	NA	many	TRBJ1-2	CSAREGGGKSYGYTF	TGCAGTGCTAGAGAGGGCGGGGGTAAATCCTATGGCTACACCTTC
TRBV6-6	NA	NA	TRBJ2-7	CASVGYANYEQYF	TGTGCCAGCGTGGGATACGCCAACTACGAGCAGTACTTC
TRBV6-1	NA	few	TRBJ1-1	CAVRGSLREAFF	TGTGCCGTCAGGGGAAGTCTTCGTGAAGCTTTCTTT
TRBV24-1	TRBD1	NA	TRBJ1-5	CATSDGDRGDNQPQHF	TGTGCCACCAGTGATGGTGACAGGGGCGACAATCAGCCCCAGCATTTT
TRBV10-3	NA	NA	TRBJ2-7	CAISGREDSEQYF	TGTGCCATCAGTGGAAGGGAGGACAGCGAGCAGTACTTC
TRBV10-1	NA	many	TRBJ1-1	CASKAGMNTEAFF	TGCGCGAGCAAGGCGGGGATGAACACTGAAGCTTTCTTT
TRBV20-1	TRBD1	NA	TRBJ1-6	CSAYTRDRRTYNSPLHF	TGCAGTGCTTATACCCGGGACAGAAGGACCTATAATTCACCCCTCCACTTT
TRBV6-5	TRBD2	NA	TRBJ2-7	CASKTSGSPYEQYF	TGTGCCAGTAAGACTAGCGGGAGTCCTTACGAGCAGTACTTC
TRBV2	TRBD2	many	TRBJ2-2	CASSSSGGNTGELFF	TGTGCCAGCAGTTCTAGCGGGGGGAACACCGGGGAGCTGTTTTTT
TRBV2	TRBD1	NA	TRBJ1-1	CASSEGGPGGTEAFF	TGTGCCAGCAGTGAAGGGGGCCCAGGGGGCACTGAAGCTTTCTTT
TRBV28	TRBD1	few	TRBJ1-3	CASTSGGNTIYF	TGTGCCAGCACCTCAGGGGGGAACACCATATATTTT
TRBV19	NA	many	TRBJ1-6	CASTGDPLNSPLHF	TGTGCCAGTACCGGGGACCCCTTGAATTCACCCCTCCACTTT
TRBV19	NA	many	TRBJ1-1	CATRPDVPSEEAFF	TGTGCCACCCGACCGGACGTCCCCTCCGAGGAAGCTTTCTTT
TRBV20-1	TRBD2	many	TRBJ2-5	CSATPLGTSGTATQETQYF	TGCAGTGCTACCCCCCTGGGGACTAGCGGGACCGCTACGCAAGAGACCCAGTACTTC
TRBV25-1	NA	NA	TRBJ1-5	CASSGIGPQHF	TGTGCCAGCAGCGGTATCGGGCCCCAGCATTTT
TRBV20-1	TRBD1	NA	TRBJ1-4	CSARDQGAVNEKLFF	TGCAGTGCTAGAGATCAGGGGGCAGTTAACGAAAAACTGTTTTTT
TRBV10-1	NA	NA	TRBJ2-5	CASSEEVQETQYF	TGCGCCAGCAGTGAAGAGGTTCAAGAGACCCAGTACTTC
TRBV2	NA	many	TRBJ1-3	CASGRESGNTIYF	TGTGCCTCCGGCCGGGAGTCAGGAAACACCATATATTTT
TRBV25-1	TRBD2	NA	TRBJ2-1	CASSTGLAGHNEQFF	TGTGCCAGCAGCACGGGACTAGCGGGACACAATGAGCAGTTCTTC
TRBV9	NA	many	TRBJ2-5	CASSVGGSDRETQYF	TGTGCCAGCAGCGTAGGGGGGAGCGATAGAGAGACCCAGTACTTC
TRBV7-2	NA	NA	TRBJ2-7	CASRQGHSSYEQYF	TGTGCCAGCCGTCAGGGACATTCGTCCTACGAGCAGTACTTC
TRBV20-1	NA	NA	TRBJ1-5	CSARGAGQPQHF	TGCAGTGCTAGAGGGGCCGGTCAGCCCCAGCATTTT